The T cell receptor (beta chain) described here comes from a study of identical twins' blood T cells. Study conclusions and caveats: Out-of-frame TCRbeta clonotypes reportedly had markedly more similar V usage in twins than unrelated donors. Abundant TCRbeta CDR3s overlapped more between twins than with unrelated donors. Mainly, cloneset size products determined shared clonotypes, twins included.

V was trimmed by 1 base and J by 2 bases, leaving 5 bases between them. The CDR3 loop spans 12 amino acids. Looked up from germline, CDR1 is DFQATT and CDR2 is SNEGSKA (reference sequence). MiXCR was run by TCRdb on the 5' RACE reads, yielding one entry per CDR3 protein. The sample includes 350,000 to 400,000 distinct CDR3 sequences, about 28% of them seen just once. This clonotype has only a few counts. Its target is unknown. Sequencing used PBMCs. This rearrangement joins TRBV20-1 to TRBJ1-2, with D tentatively TRBD1 (5 bases). The source of this sequence is a woman aged 18 to 55 in good health. This CDR3 reads CSARAGNYGYTF. In nucleotides, the CDR3 is TGCAGTGCTAGAGCAGGGAACTATGGCTACACCTTC.